The next 10 T cell receptor beta chains were all read from a single sample in a study of cytomegalovirus exposure and HLA in healthy donors. Here immunoSEQ multiplex PCR was the method, and the copy in TCRdb shows in-frame clones only, minus some. The repertoire holds about 330,000 clones, with roughly nine tenths as singletons. The sample comprised PBMCs. These receptors originate from a woman aged 30 to 39 in good health and CMV-seropositive.

This chain connects TRBV19 to TRBJ1-2, with 7 bases matching TRBD1. V gave up 1 base and J gave up 1 base; unmatched junction bases: 3. CDR1 LNHDA and CDR2 SQIVND come from the germline V gene (reference sequence). The length of the CDR3 is 15 residues. CDR3 region: CASSIGDSLNYGYTF. CDR3 bases: TGTGCCAGTAGTATAGGGGACAGCCTTAACTATGGCTACACCTTC.

This chain joins TRBV29-1 and TRBJ1-1, with TRBD1 as a possible D gene (5 bases). The ends were cut back, 4 bases at V and 5 bases at J, with 14 bases in the middle. This CDR3 contains 13 residues. Germline V lookup: CDR1 SQVTM, CDR2 ANQGSEA. CDR3 in amino acids: CSVVAGGMTEAFF. CDR3 DNA: TGCAGCGTTGTCGCGGGGGGAATGACTGAAGCTTTCTTT.

V and J are TRBV5-6 and TRBJ1-6; 9 bases match TRBD1. The V gene end was trimmed by 4 bases and the J gene end by 4 bases; junction bases not matched to a gene: 12. CDR1 SGHDT and CDR2 YYEEEE come from the germline V gene. CDR3 length: 18 residues. The CDR3 bases are TGTGCCAGCAGCCAATCCTCGGACAGGGGTTTTTATAATTCACCCCTCCACTTT. This sequence encodes CASSQSSDRGFYNSPLHF. Full variable domain (outside the CDR3, taken from reference TRBV5-6 and TRBJ1-6): DAGVTQSPTHLIKTRGQQVTLRCSPKSGHDTVSWYQQALGQGPQFIFQYYEEEERQRGNFPDRFSGHQFPNYSSELNVNALLLGDSALYLCASSQSSDRGFYNSPLHFGNGTRLTVT.

The genes are TRBV27 and TRBJ2-3, with a tentative D call TRBD2 (7 bases). The germline gives CDR1 MNHEY, CDR2 SMNVEV (reference sequence). This CDR3 contains 14 residues. Trimming pared 3 bases from V and 5 bases from J, leaving 12 bases between. The CDR3 reads CASSFGGARDTQYF. In DNA, the CDR3 is TGTGCCAGCAGTTTTGGGGGGGCCAGAGATACGCAGTATTTT.

The chain couples TRBV7-9 to TRBJ1-2, with 7 bases fitting TRBD1. The CDR3 is 14 amino acids. With V trimmed by 2 bases and J by 3 bases, 3 bases remained unmatched. Germline CDR1 SEHNR, CDR2 FQNEAQ (reference sequence). CDR3 DNA sequence: TGTGCCAGCAGCTTAATTGACAGGGACTATGGCTACACCTTC. This sequence encodes CASSLIDRDYGYTF.

The chain joins TRBV4-3 to TRBJ2-5; 9 bases line up with TRBD2. The CDR3 sequence is 17 residues long. Trimming removed 0 bases from V and 1 base from J; junction bases left unmatched: 6. Germline V CDR1 and CDR2: LGHNA, YSLEER. CDR3 protein: CASSQDLVAGAQETQYF. The CDR3 bases are TGCGCCAGCAGCCAAGATCTCGTAGCGGGGGCCCAAGAGACCCAGTACTTC.

The rearrangement joins TRBV25-1 to TRBJ1-4; D remains unclear. This CDR3 has 12 residues. V lost 4 bases to trimming and J lost 8 bases, with 8 bases between them. CDR1 MGHDK and CDR2 SYGVNS come from the germline V gene. The CDR3 nucleotides are TGTGCCAGCAGTGGGCAGTCAGAAAAACTGTTTTTT. Its translation: CASSGQSEKLFF.

This clone was counted a single time. The CDR3 protein is CASSQGLESSYNEQFF. The CDR3 DNA follows: TGCGCCAGCAGCCAAGGGTTGGAGAGCTCCTACAATGAGCAGTTCTTC. J is TRBJ2-1 and V is TRBV4-3, with unresolved D. Germline values: CDR1 LGHNA, CDR2 YSLEER. This CDR3 is built from 16 residues. Trimming shortened V by 1 base and J by 0 bases, and 10 bases separated the two germline ends.

The rearrangement uses TRBV28 and TRBJ1-2; D might be TRBD1 (5 bases). CDR1 and CDR2 (germline): MDHEN, SYDVKM. V gave up 6 bases and J gave up 13 bases, with 21 bases separating them. The CDR3 has 13 amino acids. The CDR3 sequence: CASSPAGRNFLTF. DNA of the CDR3: TGTGCCAGCAGCCCCGCGGGGCGGAATTTCCTCACCTTC.

The V gene is TRBV30, the J gene TRBJ1-5; TRBD1 might be the D (6 bases). The ends were cut back, 4 bases at V and 6 bases at J, with 10 bases in the middle. The V gene's germline CDR1 is GTSNPN and CDR2 SVGIG (reference sequence). The CDR3 extends over 12 amino acids. CDR3 nucleotides: TGTGCCTGGACCGTAGGGGGTCAGCCCCAGCATTTT. This encodes CAWTVGGQPQHF. The full variable domain, its missing parts supplied by reference TRBV30 and TRBJ1-5, is SQTIHQWPATLVQPVGSPLSLECTVEGTSNPNLYWYRQAAGRGLQLLFYSVGIGQISSEVPQNLSASRPQDRQFILSSKKLLLSDSGFYLCAWTVGGQPQHFGDGTRLSIL.